The next 17 T cell receptor beta chains were all read from a single sample in a study of blood T cell repertoires in COVID-19. Only in-frame clones appear in the TCRdb table, and some are missing; sequencing was by immunoSEQ multiplex PCR. The profile shows fewer than 250,000 clones, around nine tenths of them singletons. Specimen: peripheral blood. The origin of the receptors is a woman aged 55-69 years who had recovered from COVID-19.

The rearrangement joins TRBV18 to TRBJ1-4; maybe TRBD1 (6 bases). This CDR3 is built from 15 residues. CDR1 and CDR2 (germline): KGHSH, LQKENI. V lost 5 bases and J lost 3, with 13 bases in between. CDR3 region: CASSSRQAANEKLFF. The CDR3 DNA sequence: TGTGCCAGCTCAAGCCGACAGGCGGCTAATGAAAAACTGTTTTTT.

V usage is TRBV7-8 and J usage is TRBJ1-5; possibly TRBD1 for D (5 bases). The CDR3 extends over 14 amino acids. V lost 5 bases and J 4 bases, leaving 12 bases between the germline ends. CDR1 and CDR2 (germline): SGHVS, FQNEAQ. In DNA form, the CDR3 reads TGTGCCAGCAGCCCCCGCGGGGCGAATCAGCCCCAGCATTTT. Translating gives CASSPRGANQPQHF. The full variable domain, rest sourced from reference TRBV7-8 and TRBJ1-5, is GAGVSQSPRYKVAKRGQDVALRCDPISGHVSLFWYQQALGQGPEFLTYFQNEAQLDKSGLPSDRFFAERPEGSVSTLKIQRTQQEDSAVYLCASSPRGANQPQHFGDGTRLSIL.

The V call is TRBV5-1, the J call TRBJ1-2; D call uncertain. Per the germline V gene, CDR1 is SGHRS and CDR2 is YFSETQ. This CDR3 has 15 residues. The V end was cut by 4 bases, the J end by 1 base, with 14 bases between. CDR3 in amino acids: CASSLGRALNYGYTF. CDR3 nucleotides: TGCGCCAGCAGCCTGGGCCGCGCACTTAACTATGGCTACACCTTC.

CDR3 amino acids: CASSSSGDTQYF. In DNA, the CDR3 is TGTGCCAGCAGTTCTAGCGGGGATACGCAGTATTTT. The chain is built from TRBV28 and TRBJ2-3, with 8 bases aligning to TRBD2. Germline V gene sequence: CDR1 MDHEN, CDR2 SYDVKM. With V trimmed by 4 bases and J by 6 bases, 0 bases remained unmatched. The CDR3 has 12 residues.

The V and J genes are TRBV18 and TRBJ2-7; no definite D call. Germline loops: CDR1 KGHSH, CDR2 LQKENI. The CDR3 is 17 residues long. Trimming stripped 5 bases from V and 0 bases from J, with 20 bases between. CDR3 DNA sequence: TGTGCCAGCTCATTCCAACGGAGTGCCATCGCCTCCTACGAGCAGTACTTC. This encodes CASSFQRSAIASYEQYF.

The V and J genes are TRBV3-1 (or the pseudogene TRBV3-2) and TRBJ2-7; D is uncertain. This CDR3 comprises 13 residues. The germline gives CDR1 LGHDT, CDR2 YNNKEL (reference sequence). The V end was cut by 2 bases, the J end by 7 bases, with 12 bases between. The CDR3 sequence: CASSQNLAWEQYF. CDR3 DNA sequence: TGTGCCAGCAGCCAAAATCTGGCCTGGGAGCAGTACTTC.

The chain couples TRBV7-9 to TRBJ1-2; D is uncertain. This CDR3 contains 14 residues. CDR1 SEHNR and CDR2 FQNEAQ come from the germline V gene (reference sequence). Trimming removed 5 bases from V and 4 bases from J, with 14 bases in between. This chain's CDR3 is CASSPLGTGYGYTF. The CDR3 DNA reads as TGTGCCAGCAGCCCATTAGGCACGGGCTATGGCTACACCTTC.

The chain recombines TRBV28 with TRBJ1-2, with D unresolved. CDR3 length: 11 residues. In germline, CDR1 is MDHEN, CDR2 SYDVKM. The V end was cut by 4 bases, the J end by 4 bases, with 4 bases between. Written as DNA, the CDR3 is TGTGCCAGCAGTTCATTCTATGGCTACACCTTC. This translates into CASSSFYGYTF.

A note on this clone: Other DNA sequences of this sample code for an identical CDR3. This rearrangement joins TRBV19 to TRBJ2-1, with 7 bases that match TRBD2. The CDR3 contains 15 residues. V shed 3 bases, J shed 1 base, and the junction held 3 bases outside the gene matches. CDR1 LNHDA and CDR2 SQIVND come from the germline V gene (reference sequence). The CDR3 DNA reads TGTGCCAGTAGTATCGGAGCGGGGTCCTACAATGAGCAGTTCTTC. Translation: CASSIGAGSYNEQFF.

The chain uses TRBV19 and TRBJ1-6; D not certain. The CDR3 spans 11 residues. V was cut by 7 bases and J by 15 bases, with 13 bases left in between. Per germline, CDR1 LNHDA and CDR2 SQIVND (reference sequence). The CDR3 nucleotides read TGTGCCAGTACTGCCGATTCAGGCCTCCACTTT. It specifies CASTADSGLHF.

The chain has TRBV14 and TRBJ2-7; 7 nucleotides align to TRBD2. This CDR3 region has 15 residues. With V trimmed by 4 bases and J by 3 bases, 9 bases remained unmatched. CDR1 is SGHDN and CDR2 is FVKESK in the germline V gene. The CDR3 loop is CASSRLGGEFYEQYF. For the CDR3, the DNA is TGTGCCAGCAGCCGGCTTGGGGGGGAGTTCTACGAGCAGTACTTC.

This clone was detected only a few times. In nucleotides, the CDR3 is TGCGCCAGCAGCATCGACTGGGGGGATAATTCACCCCTCCACTTT. It translates to CASSIDWGDNSPLHF. The chain has TRBV5-1 and TRBJ1-6, with TRBD1 as a possible D gene (5 bases). The CDR3 covers 15 residues. Germline CDR1 is SGHRS and CDR2 is YFSETQ. Trimming cost V 4 bases and J 5 bases, with 13 bases left between them. Filled out from reference TRBV5-1 and TRBJ1-6, the complete variable domain reads KAGVTQTPRYLIKTRGQQVTLSCSPISGHRSVSWYQQTPGQGLQFLFEYFSETQRNKGNFPGRFSGRQFSNSRSEMNVSTLELGDSALYLCASSIDWGDNSPLHFGNGTRLTVT.

The chain combines TRBV13 with TRBJ2-3; D is perhaps TRBD1 (5 bases). Trimming cost V 2 bases and J 4 bases, with 10 bases left between them. CDR3 length: 14 residues. Germline V CDR1 and CDR2: PRHDT, FYEKMQ (reference sequence). The CDR3 loop reads CASSLTSGPDTQYF. CDR3 coding DNA: TGTGCCAGCAGCTTAACTTCAGGGCCAGATACGCAGTATTTT.

This chain joins TRBV6-6 and TRBJ2-3; 9 positions agree with TRBD2. The trim removed 0 bases at V and 3 bases at J, leaving 4 bases unmatched. Germline V gene data show CDR1 as MNHNY and CDR2 as SVGAGI (reference sequence). CDR3 size: 16 residues. The CDR3 DNA reads TGTGCCAGCAGTTACTCAGTGAGCGGGGGGACAGATACGCAGTATTTT. Amino acids: CASSYSVSGGTDTQYF.

This clone showed up just once. The chain links TRBV7-2 to TRBJ2-6; D possibly corresponds to TRBD1 (5 bases). The germline gives CDR1 SGHTA, CDR2 FQGNSA. V dropped 1 base and J dropped 2 bases, with 9 bases sitting between them. The CDR3 totals 16 residues. The CDR3 DNA reads TGTGCCAGCAGCTTAGTCAGGGCCACTGGGGCCAACGTCCTGACTTTC. Translated: CASSLVRATGANVLTF. The whole variable domain, filled in from reference TRBV7-2 and TRBJ2-6, reads GAGVSQSPSNKVTEKGKDVELRCDPISGHTALYWYRQSLGQGLEFLIYFQGNSAPDKSGLPSDRFSAERTGGSVSTLTIQRTQQEDSAVYLCASSLVRATGANVLTFGAGSRLTVL.

J is TRBJ2-1 and V is TRBV5-1, with TRBD2 as a possible D gene (5 bases). CDR1 is SGHRS, CDR2 YFSETQ, per germline. V gave up 2 bases and J gave up 3 bases, with 9 bases separating them. This CDR3 is 14 amino acids long. CDR3 amino acids: CASSFRGDYNEQFF. The CDR3 DNA reads TGCGCCAGCAGCTTCCGGGGTGACTACAATGAGCAGTTCTTC.

The chain joins TRBV6-5 to TRBJ1-5; D call uncertain. V was cut by 2 bases and J by 1 base, with 9 bases left in between. The CDR3 has 15 amino acids. The germline V gene encodes CDR1 MNHEY and CDR2 SVGAGI. DNA for the CDR3: TGTGCCAGCAGTTACCGGGTTAACAGCAATCAGCCCCAGCATTTT. Protein sequence: CASSYRVNSNQPQHF.